The rows below give T cell receptor beta chains drawn from one sample of a study of blood T cell repertoires in COVID-19. The assay was immunoSEQ multiplex PCR, and TCRdb's table has in-frame clones only and misses some. The sample has 130,000 to 150,000 clones, roughly 86% seen once. Sequencing input: peripheral blood. The receptors derive from a woman aged 50 to 60 with acute or convalescent COVID-19. The CDR3 runs from the conserved cysteine through the conserved F or W. A D gene is named only where the DNA matches it firmly. Some rows have no size entry. The others give once, few or many, or a class for an expanded clone.

d_gene | j_gene | abundance | v_gene | CDR3aa | CDR3nt
NA | TRBJ1-6 | NA | TRBV5-6 | CASSLGGSLNSPLHF | TGTGCCAGCAGCTTGGGGGGCTCATTAAATTCACCCCTCCACTTT
TRBD1 | TRBJ1-1 | NA | TRBV5-1 | CASRSNRGYTEAFF | TGCGCCAGCAGGTCCAACAGGGGGTACACTGAAGCTTTCTTT
NA | TRBJ2-7 | NA | TRBV28 | CASSFLGGTYEQYF | TGTGCCAGCAGTTTCCTTGGGGGGACCTACGAGCAGTACTTC
NA | TRBJ1-4 | NA | TRBV15 | CATSRDRVDEKLFF | TGTGCCACCAGCAGAGACAGGGTGGATGAAAAACTGTTTTTT
TRBD2 | TRBJ2-1 | NA | TRBV27 | CASSPPRAGVSYNEQFF | TGTGCCAGCAGTCCTCCCCGGGCGGGAGTATCCTACAATGAGCAGTTCTTC
TRBD1 | TRBJ1-4 | NA | TRBV2 | CASSARGTGGEKLFF | TGTGCCAGCAGTGCTAGAGGGACAGGGGGAGAAAAACTGTTTTTT
TRBD1 | TRBJ1-4 | NA | TRBV11-2 | CASSLGPTGDTTNEKLFF | TGTGCCAGCAGCTTAGGCCCGACAGGGGACACAACTAATGAAAAACTGTTTTTT
TRBD1 | TRBJ2-7 | NA | TRBV4-1 | CASSAGQGTYEQYF | TGCGCCAGCAGCGCCGGACAGGGGACCTACGAGCAGTACTTC
NA | TRBJ1-1 | NA | TRBV10-3 | CAISDRNTEAFF | TGTGCCATCAGTGACAGGAACACTGAAGCTTTCTTT
NA | TRBJ1-2 | NA | TRBV6-5 | CASSSGRSLQGYTF | TGTGCCAGCAGTTCAGGGCGGAGTTTGCAGGGCTACACCTTC
NA | TRBJ1-1 | NA | TRBV6-5 | CASSARMNTEAFF | TGTGCCAGCAGCGCTAGGATGAACACTGAAGCTTTCTTT
TRBD2 | TRBJ2-7 | few | TRBV2 | CASSGDRDYSYEQYF | TGTGCCAGCAGTGGGGACCGGGACTACTCCTACGAGCAGTACTTC
NA | TRBJ1-2 | NA | TRBV7-2 | CASSLTGYTNYGYTF | TGTGCCAGCAGCTTAACAGGCTACACTAACTATGGCTACACCTTC
NA | TRBJ1-6 | NA | TRBV5-5 | CASSLGQAKSNSPLHF | TGTGCCAGCAGCTTGGGACAGGCCAAATCAAATTCACCCCTCCACTTT
TRBD1 | TRBJ1-1 | NA | TRBV4-1 | CASSLGAGGLRGEAFF | TGCGCCAGCAGCCTAGGAGCAGGGGGTTTAAGGGGTGAAGCTTTCTTT
TRBD1 | TRBJ1-6 | NA | TRBV5-1 | CASSQTGDRGNSPLHF | TGCGCCAGCAGCCAAACCGGGGACAGGGGTAATTCACCCCTCCACTTT
NA | TRBJ2-1 | NA | TRBV10-1 | CASSLRHLNEQFF | TGCGCCAGCAGTCTACGACACCTCAATGAGCAGTTCTTC
NA | TRBJ1-1 | NA | TRBV7-9 | CASSLQGSGNTEAFF | TGTGCCAGCAGCCTACAGGGCTCAGGGAACACTGAAGCTTTCTTT
TRBD1 | TRBJ1-1 | NA | TRBV7-3 | CASSDGQVGTEAFF | TGTGCCAGCAGCGATGGACAGGTCGGCACTGAAGCTTTCTTT
TRBD1 | TRBJ1-1 | NA | TRBV10-3 | CAISEPGQGNTEAFF | TGTGCCATCAGTGAGCCTGGACAGGGGAACACTGAAGCTTTCTTT
NA | TRBJ2-1 | NA | TRBV6-5 | CASSYSRGNEQFF | TGTGCCAGCAGTTACTCTAGAGGGAATGAGCAGTTCTTC
NA | TRBJ2-1 | once | TRBV7-3 | CASSPPSGLGVRHEQFF | TGTGCCAGCAGCCCTCCTTCGGGACTGGGGGTCAGGCATGAGCAGTTCTTC
NA | TRBJ1-6 | NA | TRBV6-5 | CASSRDSDNSPLHF | TGTGCCAGCAGCCGGGACTCCGATAATTCACCCCTCCACTTT
TRBD1 | TRBJ2-7 | NA | TRBV19 | CASSEQTGGSSYEQYF | TGTGCCAGTAGTGAACAGACAGGGGGAAGCTCCTACGAGCAGTACTTC
TRBD1 | TRBJ2-2 | NA | TRBV3-1/TRBV3-2 | CASIGTGYTGELFF | TGTGCCAGCATCGGGACAGGGTACACCGGGGAGCTGTTTTTT
NA | TRBJ2-5 | NA | TRBV24-1 | CATSDEGRETQYF | TGTGCCACCAGTGATGAAGGGAGGGAGACCCAGTACTTC
NA | TRBJ1-1 | NA | TRBV6-5 | CASSRGENTEAFF | TGTGCCAGCAGCCGTGGAGAGAACACTGAAGCTTTCTTT
TRBD2 | TRBJ2-3 | NA | TRBV11-3 | CASSLVGGGGTDTQYF | TGTGCCAGCAGCTTAGTTGGCGGGGGGGGTACAGATACGCAGTATTTT
TRBD1 | TRBJ1-1 | NA | TRBV5-5 | CASSLQGDTEAFF | TGTGCCAGCAGCCTCCAGGGGGACACTGAAGCTTTCTTT
TRBD2 | TRBJ2-7 | NA | TRBV19 | CASSSRLAGGHAAYEQYF | TGTGCCAGTAGTAGCAGACTAGCGGGAGGCCACGCTGCCTACGAGCAGTACTTC
TRBD2 | TRBJ2-3 | NA | TRBV5-4 | CASSSGLVSDTQYF | TGTGCCAGCAGCTCGGGACTAGTATCAGATACGCAGTATTTT
NA | TRBJ2-2 | NA | TRBV5-1 | CASSPGQNTGELFF | TGCGCCAGCAGCCCTGGACAGAACACCGGGGAGCTGTTTTTT
NA | TRBJ2-3 | NA | TRBV10-3 | CAIRIDQGSFTDTQYF | TGTGCCATCAGAATCGATCAGGGCAGTTTCACAGATACGCAGTATTTT
NA | TRBJ2-3 | NA | TRBV10-1 | CASSLSGSTDTQYF | TGCGCCAGCAGTCTGAGCGGGAGCACAGATACGCAGTATTTT
NA | TRBJ2-3 | NA | TRBV19 | CASTDRRADTQYF | TGTGCCAGTACCGACAGGAGAGCAGATACGCAGTATTTT
TRBD1 | TRBJ2-7 | NA | TRBV27 | CASSPGDRGYEQYF | TGTGCCAGCAGCCCAGGGGACAGGGGGTACGAGCAGTACTTC
NA | TRBJ2-2 | NA | TRBV6-5 | CASSYSVPGNTGELFF | TGTGCCAGCAGTTACTCGGTGCCCGGGAACACCGGGGAGCTGTTTTTT
TRBD1 | TRBJ1-1 | NA | TRBV7-6 | CASSLALQGANTEAFF | TGTGCCAGCAGCTTAGCGTTGCAGGGGGCAAACACTGAAGCTTTCTTT
TRBD2 | TRBJ2-1 | once | TRBV19 | CASSIDLAGANNEQFF | TGTGCCAGTAGTATAGATCTAGCGGGAGCAAACAATGAGCAGTTCTTC